This note documents a single T cell receptor beta chain sequence. Its specificity is unknown. Read coverage stops 3 residues before the CDR3 terminus; the germline J gene supplies the remainder. Looked up from germline, CDR1 is ENHRY and CDR2 is SYGVKD. CDR3 length equals 14 residues. After removal of 10 bases from V and 0 bases from J, the junction contained 2 bases not matched to a gene. Sequencing used immunoSEQ multiplex PCR; TCRdb keeps in-frame clones, though not all of them. The listing contains under 30,000 clones. The sample belongs to a study of Tregs in tolerant kidney transplant recipients. Mixed chimerism was transient after nonmyeloablative marrow transplants from related graft donors. The study's findings and limits: This study did not directly address biological reproducibility.

The sequencing here drew on CD4+ T cells from blood (PBMCs), taken 6 months after the transplant. The sequence was collected from a human patient who received a combined kidney and bone marrow transplant. The graft donor may have contributed some T cells. The rearrangement joins TRBV10-3 to TRBJ1-3; 11 positions agree with TRBD1. The chain's CDR3 is CASGQGASGNTIYF. The part of the CDR3 DNA that was read is TGTGCCAGCGGACAGGGGGCCTCTGGAAACACC.